This T cell receptor (beta chain) emerged from a study of T cells in Graves' hyperthyroidism and ophthalmopathy. Criteria for exclusion of patients were uncontrolled infection, other autoimmune disease, pregnancy or lactation. Each diagnosis drew on symptoms, thyroxine, TRAb, thyroid ultrasound and orbital computed tomography findings. TCR beta CDR3 region amplification was performed from RNA transcripts. A set of HTBI primers served as the primers for a first-round RT-PCR of the TCR CDR3. One entry per CDR3 protein, called by TCRdb with MiXCR from the multiplex PCR reads. The sample lists hundreds of thousands of distinct CDR3 sequences; about 16% were seen once. This clonotype was detected only a few times. CDR3 length equals 15 residues. Germline-derived CDR1 and CDR2 are DFQATT and SNEGSKA (reference sequence). V was clipped by 6 bases and J by 6 bases; unmatched bases: 14.

The TCR was taken from a woman in her twenties or thirties with Graves' hyperthyroidism. Sequenced sample: blood. This chain links TRBV20-1 with TRBJ2-4; the match to TRBD1 covers 7 bases. The CDR3 reads CSASRGQDIGNIQYF. Written as DNA, the CDR3 is TGCAGTGCAAGTCGAGGACAGGATATAGGAAACATTCAGTACTTC.